The subject of this entry is one T cell receptor beta chain. In the original workflow: Nucleated cell number was recorded as an estimate derived from reference gene primer amplification. Libraries were prepared by immunoSEQ multiplex PCR; TCRdb keeps only in-frame clonotypes and omits some of them. The V and J calls and clone size are taken from that table; D and trimming were inferred from the DNA. The table lists a few hundred thousand clones, 84% of them singletons. This sample was included in a study of blood T cell repertoires in COVID-19. Study-level background: Acute and convalescent COVID-19 specimens originated in the United States, Italy and Spain. T cells, B-cell-depleted T cells, or PBMCs supplied cDNA or gDNA.

Looked up from germline, CDR1 is SEHNR and CDR2 is FQNEAQ (reference sequence). The CDR3 is 16 residues long. J lost 6 bases, V lost 4 bases, and 10 bases had no gene match. V and J are TRBV7-9 and TRBJ2-2, with 8 bases lining up with TRBD1. Sequenced: peripheral blood. The sequence was obtained from a woman in her 40s who had recovered from COVID-19. CDR3 coding DNA: TGTGCCAGCAGCTGGGGTGGACAGGGAGTGGCCGGGGAGCTGTTTTTT. Its protein is CASSWGGQGVAGELFF.